Listed below are T cell receptor beta chains from one sample, sequenced in a study of follicular helper T cells after annual influenza vaccination. Sequencing used immunoSEQ multiplex PCR; TCRdb keeps in-frame clones, though not all of them. The sample shows fewer than 30,000 clones, roughly 80% of them seen only once. The source material was CXCR5+ CD38- circulating T follicular helper cells from blood, sampled on the day of influenza vaccination. Every receptor here comes from an adult who received the influenza vaccine. Each CDR3 is given with its conserved first and last residue. A D gene is named only where the DNA matches it firmly. Size is omitted from some rows. Given values are once, few, many or a class for expanded clones.

>TRBV7-9|TRBD1|NA|TRBJ1-2
TGTGCCAGCAGCTTAACAGGGGGCTATGGCTACACCTTC
CASSLTGGYGYTF
>TRBV5-5|NA|once|TRBJ2-1
TGTGCCAGCAGCCCGTCGGCGGAAGGCTACAATGAGCAGTTCTTC
CASSPSAEGYNEQFF
>TRBV5-8|TRBD2|few|TRBJ2-7
TGTGCCAGCAGCCCGGGGCGGGGGAACTCCTACGAGCAGTACTTC
CASSPGRGNSYEQYF
>TRBV18|NA|NA|TRBJ1-3
TGTGCCAGCTCACCACCGAGGGACTCTGGAAACACCATATATTTT
CASSPPRDSGNTIYF
>TRBV4-1|TRBD2|NA|TRBJ2-7
TGCGCCAGCAGCCTGGGACTAGCGGGACCGAACCGGGGGGAGCAGTACTTC
CASSLGLAGPNRGEQYF
>TRBV5-4|TRBD2|NA|TRBJ2-3
TGTGCCAGCAGCTTGACTAGCGGTCTTTACACAGATACGCAGTATTTT
CASSLTSGLYTDTQYF
>TRBV29-1|NA|NA|TRBJ2-7
TGCAGCGTCCACAGGGAACGCGAGCAGTACTTC
CSVHREREQYF
>TRBV12-5|NA|NA|TRBJ2-7
TGTGCTAGTGGTTTGGTAGTTCCGTGGCAGGGTGACGAGCAGTACTTC
CASGLVVPWQGDEQYF
>TRBV6-1|NA|NA|TRBJ2-3
TGTGCCAGCAGTGGGGCAAAAGATACGCAGTATTTT
CASSGAKDTQYF
>TRBV7-2|TRBD1|NA|TRBJ1-2
TGTGCCAGCAGCTCACAGGGGGCGGATGGCTACACCTTC
CASSSQGADGYTF
>TRBV2|TRBD2|NA|TRBJ2-3
TGTGCCAGCAGTCAGACTAGCGCCACAGATACGCAGTATTTT
CASSQTSATDTQYF
>TRBV5-4|TRBD2|NA|TRBJ2-1
TGTGCCACAGCACCAGCGGGAGTCTTCCGGGAGCAGTTCTTC
CATAPAGVFREQFF
>TRBV7-9|TRBD1|once|TRBJ1-2
TGTGCCAGCAGCTTCCCGGACAGGGACTATGGCTACACCTTC
CASSFPDRDYGYTF
>TRBV7-3|TRBD1|NA|TRBJ1-1
TGTGCCAGCAGCCTTACAGGGGGCAACACTGAAGCTTTCTTT
CASSLTGGNTEAFF
>TRBV28|TRBD1|NA|TRBJ2-1
TGTGCCAGCAGTTCACAGTCCGGGACAGGACGATTGTTCTTC
CASSSQSGTGRLFF
>TRBV6-1|NA|few|TRBJ1-2
TGTGCCAGCAGTCGAGACAGCGATGGCTATGGCTACACCTTC
CASSRDSDGYGYTF
>TRBV5-1|NA|NA|TRBJ2-3
TGCGCCAGCAGCTTGGAAGTACAGGGAGGGGCAGATACGCAGTATTTT
CASSLEVQGGADTQYF
>TRBV6-6|NA|few|TRBJ1-3
TGTGCCAGCAATGCAGGGTCGTCTGGAAACACCATATATTTT
CASNAGSSGNTIYF
>TRBV19|NA|NA|TRBJ2-3
TGTGCCAGTAGCCCAGATCTAGATACGCAGTATTTT
CASSPDLDTQYF
>TRBV4-1|TRBD1|NA|TRBJ1-3
TGCGCCAGCAGCCACGGGGACAGGGGAGCTGGAAACACCATATATTTT
CASSHGDRGAGNTIYF